This TCR beta chain was identified in a study of OX40 agonist ivuxolimab in advanced cancers. Background for the entire study: Ivuxolimab was an agonistic, fully human IgG2 monoclonal antibody directed against OX40 (CD134), a costimulatory receptor. Intravenous ivuxolimab was administered to patients every 2 weeks at six dose levels: 0.01, 0.1, 0.3, 1.5, 3 and 10 mg/kg. Peripheral TCRbeta sequencing aimed to test whether ivuxolimab altered TCR sequence diversity and caused clonal T-cell expansion. The dose-escalation cohort was about 83% male with a mean age of about 54 years, ranging from about 20 to 85. Among the roughly 54 dose-escalation patients, about 20 had hepatocellular carcinoma, about 15 melanoma, 9 renal cell carcinoma and 9 head and neck cancer. Patients were allowed to have had prior anti-PD-1, anti-PD-L1 or anti-CTLA-4 therapy, and about 40% of the dose-escalation patients had been treated with checkpoint inhibitors. The paper reports the monotherapy dose-escalation portion (N of about 50 patients) of the phase I ivuxolimab trial. Three dose-escalation patients achieved partial responses, one with hepatocellular carcinoma and two with cutaneous melanoma. The full study reports these points: Low levels of normalized T-cell clonal expansion were also seen in some patients who did not respond. In the 0.1-3.0 mg/kg groups, partial responders were among the patients with the lowest normalized peripheral clonal expansion, particularly in CD8+ T cells. Clonal expansion of both CD4+ and CD8+ blood T cells was observed from baseline to week 6 at doses 0.1 to 3.0 mg/kg. After ivuxolimab, CD8+ T cells had more expanded clones than CD4+ T cells on average. The antigen specificity of the clonally expanded peripheral T cells was not determined.

The CDR3 starts with the cysteine, ends with the phenylalanine, and has 13 residues. The CDR3 DNA has 39 bases and is translated from base 1. V loses 3 bases at its end and J loses 10 bases; junction bases beyond the gene matches: 5. The germline V gene (reference sequence) gives CDR1 as LNHDA and CDR2 as SQIVND. To sequence the TCRbeta CDR3 region, genomic DNA was isolated from the sorted cells. The immunoSEQ Assay was used to sequence the TCRbeta CDR3 regions. In TCRdb, the immuneACCESS table is reduced to in-frame sequences with V and J assigned. These tables do not hold every clone; where another copy was compared, an unresolved V gene accounts for under half, and the others remain unexplained. The sample records over 90,000 clones, nearly 90% of which are singletons. Jointly, the top ten make up around 0.16% of the sample. Comments on this clone: Its antigen is not yet known. No per-base quality is available; no much larger clone lies one base away.

Patients with autoimmune disease history or receiving systemic immunosuppression were excluded from the trial. In every dose cohort, peripheral blood was drawn for TCR sequencing at baseline, cycle 4 day 1, and cycle 7 day 1. Samples were obtained from an open-label, multicenter, first-in-human phase I dose-escalation trial of ivuxolimab. Adults with locally advanced or metastatic head and neck squamous cell, hepatocellular, melanoma or renal cell carcinoma were enrolled in the trial. Before TCR sequencing, CD4+ T cells and CD8+ T cells were sorted from peripheral blood as separate populations. The receptor was isolated from an adult with an advanced solid tumor such as melanoma, head and neck, liver or kidney cancer. The chain employs TRBV19 and TRBJ2-5; 10 central bases correspond to TRBD1. Specimen: CD4+ or CD8+ T cells sorted from blood, collected in a trial of the OX40 agonist ivuxolimab. The sequenced DNA is TGTGCCAGTAGTATGAGACAGGGGGCGATCCAGTACTTC. Translated, this gives CASSMRQGAIQYF.